This T cell receptor beta chain was observed in a study of T cells in Graves' hyperthyroidism and ophthalmopathy. Clinicians diagnosed patients from clinical symptoms, serum thyroxine and TRAb, thyroid ultrasound and orbital computed tomography. Trimming shortened V by 4 bases and J by 6 bases, and 25 bases separated the two germline ends. This CDR3 contains 17 residues. CDR1 and CDR2 from the germline V gene are SGHRS and YFSETQ. In its sample, this clonotype was seen many times. Its target is unknown. Amplification targeted TCR beta CDR3 regions from RNA transcripts. The HTBI primer set drove a first-round RT-PCR of the TCR CDR3. TCRdb reprocessed the multiplex PCR reads via MiXCR and lists one record per CDR3 protein. The sample contains some 570,000 distinct CDR3 sequences, more than 15% of which appear only once. Study-wide findings and caveats: Stable hyperthyroidism was separated from ophthalmopathy by a model based on 13 V-J features. The model anticipated ophthalmopathy a median around six months pre-onset.

The sample taken for sequencing was blood. This TCR was sampled from a woman younger than 35 with Graves' ophthalmopathy. The chain is built from TRBV5-1 and TRBJ1-2; TRBD1 might be the D (6 bases). DNA for the CDR3: TGCGCCAGCAGCCAACCAAGCACTTGGCGGGGGCGTAATGGCTACACCTTC. Translated: CASSQPSTWRGRNGYTF.